This TCR beta chain derives from a study of memory CD4+ T cells and cytomegalovirus serostatus. Single viable CD3+CD4+CD8-CD45RO+ cells were sorted as the memory CD4+ T cells. The germline V gene encodes CDR1 WSHSY and CDR2 SAAADI. This CDR3 comprises 14 residues. V was trimmed by 4 bases and J by 0 bases, leaving 6 bases between them. Clones were sequenced by immunoSEQ multiplex PCR, and TCRdb holds only the in-frame ones, with some missing. The data show some 30,000 clones, with approximately 72% seen just once and 0.63% held by the top ten. This clone was detected only once. This chain connects TRBV10-2 to TRBJ1-4; D gene uncertain. The source is an adult in good health and CMV-seronegative. Some clones in this sample may be carry-over from other donors' samples. Sequenced: memory CD4+ T cells from blood. DNA for the CDR3: TGCGCCAGCAGTGGACTTTCAACTAATGAAAAACTGTTTTTT. Translated, it gives CASSGLSTNEKLFF.